The 21 T cell receptor beta chains reported below all come from one sample, sequenced in a study of blood T cell repertoires in COVID-19. The repertoire was sequenced with immunoSEQ multiplex PCR; TCRdb's copy has only in-frame clones and lacks some. Altogether a few hundred thousand clones are present, roughly nine tenths being singletons, with the ten largest covering around 5.9%. Sample: peripheral blood. The receptor set was obtained from a man between 60 and 75 years old with acute or convalescent COVID-19.

This chain joins TRBV19 and TRBJ1-6; 7 nucleotides align to TRBD1. The CDR3 length is 13 residues. CDR1 LNHDA and CDR2 SQIVND come from the germline V gene (reference sequence). The junction had 6 bases not matched to a gene; V was cut back by 7 bases and J by 9 bases. In DNA, the CDR3 is TGTGCCAGTATGTCAGGGGGAGGTTCACCCCTCCACTTT. Its protein is CASMSGGGSPLHF. The variable domain in full, with the rest retrieved from reference TRBV19 and TRBJ1-6, is DGGITQSPKYLFRKEGQNVTLSCEQNLNHDAMYWYRQDPGQGLRLIYYSQIVNDFQKGDIAEGYSVSREKKESFPLTVTSAQKNPTAFYLCASMSGGGSPLHFGNGTRLTVT.

This clone showed up just a few times. V is TRBV10-3 and J is TRBJ2-2; D is perhaps TRBD2 (7 bases). The germline V and J ends were trimmed by 3 bases and 2 bases, with 10 bases remaining between them. The germline V gene encodes CDR1 ENHRY and CDR2 SYGVKD. The CDR3 extends over 15 amino acids. The CDR3 nucleotides read TGTGCCATCAGTGAACGGGGGGCAAACACCGGGGAGCTGTTTTTT. This codes for CAISERGANTGELFF.

The rearrangement joins TRBV6-5 to TRBJ1-5; 9 bases align to TRBD1. Germline CDR1 reads MNHEY; CDR2 reads SVGAGI. With V trimmed by 8 bases and J by 7 bases, 9 bases remained unmatched. The CDR3 is made up of 14 amino acids. The CDR3 DNA sequence: TGTGCCAGCCTTCTGGGACAGGGATCCCAGCCCCAGCATTTT. It translates to CASLLGQGSQPQHF.

The chain uses TRBV28 and TRBJ1-4; D not resolved. The germline V gene encodes CDR1 MDHEN and CDR2 SYDVKM. The CDR3 sequence is 14 residues long. Trimming cost V 6 bases and J 2 bases, with 10 bases left between them. The CDR3 coding sequence is TGTGCCAGCAGGGAGTCTGGGACTAATGAAAAACTGTTTTTT. Translated: CASRESGTNEKLFF.

The V and J genes are TRBV7-8 and TRBJ2-1; 7 nucleotides match TRBD2. V gave up 1 base and J gave up 0 bases; unmatched junction bases: 6. The CDR3 covers 17 residues. CDR1 is SGHVS and CDR2 is FQNEAQ in the germline V gene. The CDR3 nucleotides read TGTGCCAGCAGCTTAGGATCCGGGAGGTCCTCCTACAATGAGCAGTTCTTC. Its translation: CASSLGSGRSSYNEQFF.

This chain joins TRBV18 and TRBJ2-2, with 8 nucleotides matching TRBD1. Germline assignment: CDR1 KGHSH and CDR2 LQKENI. The CDR3 has 18 residues. V shed 3 bases and J 1 base; nucleotides not matched to a gene: 10. DNA for the CDR3: TGTGCCAGCTCACCCAACTCTCCCGGGACAGGGAACACCGGGGAGCTGTTTTTT. It translates to CASSPNSPGTGNTGELFF.

The chain joins TRBV1 to TRBJ1-4. TRBV1 is flagged as a pseudogene. The CDR3 totals 15 residues. DNA for the CDR3: TGCACCAGCAGCCAAGTCGAGGTCGAGAATGAAAAACTGTTTTTT. Translated: CTSSQVEVENEKLFF.

CDR3 region: CASSWQRTDTQYF. The CDR3 nucleotides are TGTGCCAGCAGTTGGCAACGCACAGATACGCAGTATTTT. V and J are TRBV27 and TRBJ2-3; no firm D call. CDR3 size: 13 residues. Trimming removed 4 bases from V and 1 base from J, with 6 bases in between. Per germline, CDR1 MNHEY and CDR2 SMNVEV (reference sequence).

The rearrangement links TRBV11-1 to TRBJ1-6, with D hard to call. V gave up 2 bases and J gave up 7 bases, with 3 bases separating them. Germline V gene data show CDR1 as SGHAT and CDR2 as FQDESV (reference sequence). The CDR3 consists of 12 residues. In DNA form, the CDR3 reads TGTGCCAGCAGCTTACGGAATTCACCCCTCCACTTT. Encoded protein: CASSLRNSPLHF.

V gene TRBV7-2 combines with J gene TRBJ2-1; 10 positions agree with TRBD2. The CDR3 extends over 18 amino acids. CDR1 is SGHTA and CDR2 is FQGNSA in the germline V gene. After removal of 5 bases from V and 0 bases from J, the junction contained 10 bases not matched to a gene. CDR3 protein: CASSRPTSGVSSYNEQFF. The CDR3 nucleotides read TGTGCCAGCAGCCGCCCTACTAGCGGGGTGAGCTCCTACAATGAGCAGTTCTTC.

The genes are TRBV19 and TRBJ1-4, with D perhaps TRBD1 (5 bases). The CDR3 consists of 15 residues. Per the germline V gene, CDR1 is LNHDA and CDR2 is SQIVND (reference sequence). The V end lost 7 bases, the J end lost 6 bases, and 18 bases lay between the germline ends. This chain's CDR3 is CASTRTGLEDEKLFF. The CDR3 DNA reads as TGTGCCAGTACCCGCACGGGACTCGAGGATGAAAAACTGTTTTTT.

This clone occurred once. The junction shows a germline mismatch at one end, possibly a read error. The J gene is TRBJ2-2, the V gene TRBV7-7, with D perhaps TRBD2 (6 bases). The germline CDR1 and CDR2 sequences are SSHAT and FNYEAQ (reference sequence). The length of the CDR3 is 16 residues. This CDR3 reads CASSPRAGPNTGELFF. CDR3 bases: TGTGCTAGCAGCCCACGTGCGGGACCGAACACCGGGGAGCTGTTTTTT. Full variable domain (missing parts from reference TRBV7-7 and TRBJ2-2): GAGVSQSPRYKVTKRGQDVTLRCDPISSHATLYWYQQALGQGPEFLTYFNYEAQPDKSGLPSDRFSAERPEGSISTLTIQRTEQRDSAMYRCASSPRAGPNTGELFFGEGSRLTVL.

This clone was picked up one time. The chain links TRBV2 to TRBJ2-1; 11 bases line up with TRBD2. The junction had 3 bases not matched to a gene; V was cut back by 2 bases and J by 6 bases. The CDR3 runs to 15 residues. CDR1 SNHLY and CDR2 FYNNEI come from the germline V gene. CDR3 sequence (DNA): TGTGCCAGCAGTGAATCACTAGCGGGAGTCAATGAGCAGTTCTTC. It yields the protein CASSESLAGVNEQFF.

The V call is TRBV7-3, the J call TRBJ2-5, with D possibly being TRBD2 (7 bases). The CDR3 sequence is 15 residues long. Trimming stripped 5 bases from V and 5 bases from J, with 18 bases between. Germline V lookup: CDR1 SGHTA, CDR2 FQGTGA. CDR3 DNA sequence: TGTGCCAGCAGCACCCTAGGGGGGGATCTGGAGACCCAGTACTTC. Amino acid sequence: CASSTLGGDLETQYF. Supplemented by reference TRBV7-3 and TRBJ2-5, the full variable domain reads GAGVSQTPSNKVTEKGKYVELRCDPISGHTALYWYRQSLGQGPEFLIYFQGTGAADDSGLPNDRFFAVRPEGSVSTLKIQRTERGDSAVYLCASSTLGGDLETQYFGPGTRLLVL.

A note on this clone: Sequence at one end of the junction differs from germline and may be a read error. The V call is TRBV18, the J call TRBJ1-1; D is unresolved. Per germline, CDR1 KGHSH and CDR2 LQKENI. CDR3 length: 15 amino acids. For the CDR3, the DNA is TGTGCCATCTCAATGGACGGGAAAGGGAACACTGAAGCTTTCTTT. This codes for CAISMDGKGNTEAFF.

The table lists this clone with a count of one. In DNA, the CDR3 is TGTGCCAGCAGCCCAGCGGGAGGTCAATACAATGAGCAGTTCTTC. Translation gives CASSPAGGQYNEQFF. The V call is TRBV7-3, the J call TRBJ2-1, with 9 bases matching TRBD2. Germline loops: CDR1 SGHTA, CDR2 FQGTGA. This CDR3 is built from 15 residues. V was clipped by 5 bases and J by 4 bases; unmatched bases: 6.

Only one count was recorded for this clone. The chain recombines TRBV5-1 with TRBJ2-3, with 10 bases lining up with TRBD2. Germline V gene lookup returns CDR1 SGHRS and CDR2 YFSETQ. V shed 0 bases, J shed 1 base, and the junction held 11 bases outside the gene matches. The CDR3 totals 19 residues. CDR3 DNA: TGCGCCAGCAGCTTGGCGGGGCTAGCGGGAGCGGGAGGCACAGATACGCAGTATTTT. This codes for CASSLAGLAGAGGTDTQYF.

This chain connects TRBV6-5 to TRBJ2-1; 9 bases align to TRBD2. J lost 6 bases, V lost 8 bases, and 11 bases had no gene match. Germline CDR1 MNHEY, CDR2 SVGAGI. The CDR3 extends over 15 amino acids. CDR3 protein: CASGGETSGFNEQFF. The CDR3 DNA is TGTGCCAGCGGCGGAGAAACTAGCGGGTTCAATGAGCAGTTCTTC.

V gene TRBV4-2 combines with J gene TRBJ1-4, with D maybe TRBD1 (6 bases). The CDR3 consists of 16 residues. V was clipped by 0 bases and J by 6 bases, with 14 bases between them. The germline V gene encodes CDR1 LGHNA and CDR2 YNFKEQ. CDR3: CASSQDTTGAYEKLFF. CDR3 nucleotide sequence: TGTGCCAGCAGCCAAGATACGACAGGAGCGTATGAAAAACTGTTTTTT.

This rearrangement joins TRBV7-8 to TRBJ1-5, with 8 bases fitting TRBD1. This CDR3 has 13 amino acids. V shed 5 bases and J 6 bases; nucleotides not matched to a gene: 3. Germline V gene sequence: CDR1 SGHVS, CDR2 FQNEAQ. DNA of the CDR3: TGTGCCAGCAGCCTCCAGGGGGCTCAGCCCCAGCATTTT. Translating it yields CASSLQGAQPQHF.

Ten or more counts support this clone. This CDR3 is CASSYGGAGTEAFF. The CDR3 bases are TGTGCCAGCAGTTACGGAGGGGCCGGGACTGAAGCTTTCTTT. The chain recombines TRBV6-2 or TRBV6-3 with TRBJ1-1; D perhaps matches TRBD1 (5 bases). The CDR3 has 14 amino acids. V was clipped by 2 bases and J by 5 bases, with 12 bases between them. CDR1 is MNHEY and CDR2 is SVGEGT in the germline V gene.